Presented here are 11 T cell receptor beta chains from one specimen sequenced in a study of blood T cell repertoires in COVID-19 (dated by TCRdb to the early 2020s). The library was generated by the immunoSEQ multiplex PCR assay. Entries here come from immuneACCESS through TCRdb and include only in-frame sequences with V and J called. Some clones fail to appear in such tables; in the studies checked, an unresolved V gene covers under half of the shortfall, and the cause of the remainder is unknown. This sample is represented by some 98,000 clones; about 80% of them were singletons. The ten largest make up under 13% of the sample. The material sequenced was peripheral blood. These receptors were taken from a man between 70 and 80 years old with active or convalescent COVID-19.

The chain uses TRBV5-5 and TRBJ2-6; D remains unclear. V was clipped by 4 bases and J by 1 base, with 3 bases between them. CDR1 and CDR2 from the germline V gene are SGHKS and YYEKEE (reference sequence). This CDR3 has 13 residues. This CDR3 is CASSISGANVLTF. The CDR3 bases are TGTGCCAGCAGCATATCTGGGGCCAACGTCCTGACTTTC.

In nucleotides, the CDR3 is TGTGCCAGCAGGTTTGACAGTGGAAGGCAGCCCCAGCATTTT. Translating gives CASRFDSGRQPQHF. The chain employs TRBV2 and TRBJ1-5; TRBD1 is a possible D gene (5 bases). The length of the CDR3 is 14 residues. The germline CDR1 and CDR2 sequences are SNHLY and FYNNEI. Between the trimmed V and J ends, which lost 6 bases and 7 bases, there was a span of 16 bases.

The V gene is TRBV4-2, the J gene TRBJ1-1; 8 bases map to TRBD1. Germline loops: CDR1 LGHNA, CDR2 YNFKEQ. This CDR3 contains 17 residues. V trimming: 1 base; J trimming: 1 base; junction bases outside the gene matches: 8. As DNA, the CDR3 is TGTGCCAGCAGCCAAGCCACAGGGGGACGAGGGAACACTGAAGCTTTCTTT. Protein: CASSQATGGRGNTEAFF.

The J gene is TRBJ2-7, the V gene TRBV14, with TRBD1 identical over 8 bases. Germline V lookup: CDR1 SGHDN, CDR2 FVKESK. There are 12 residues in the CDR3. V shed 5 bases and J 3 bases; nucleotides not matched to a gene: 0. The CDR3 coding sequence is TGTGCCAGCAGCACAGGGGGCTACGAGCAGTACTTC. It codes for CASSTGGYEQYF.

V is TRBV5-4 and J is TRBJ2-3; 8 nucleotides line up with TRBD1. CDR1 and CDR2 (germline): SGHNT, YYREEE (reference sequence). The trim removed 1 base at V and 8 bases at J, leaving 3 bases unmatched. This CDR3 spans 13 amino acids. The CDR3 reads CASSLSRGRTQYF. The DNA for the CDR3 is TGTGCCAGCAGCTTGTCCAGGGGGCGTACGCAGTATTTT.

The chain employs TRBV4-3 and TRBJ2-1; 9 nucleotides line up with TRBD2. Germline CDR1 reads LGHNA; CDR2 reads YSLEER. This CDR3 comprises 15 residues. Unmatched junction bases numbered 7, after V lost 0 bases and J lost 10 bases. The DNA for the CDR3 is TGCGCCAGCAGCCAAGATACAGCGGGGGGACGAGAGCAGTTCTTC. Translating it yields CASSQDTAGGREQFF.

The gene calls are TRBV19 and TRBJ1-2; weak D call: TRBD1 (6 bases). Deletions cut 7 bases from V and 5 bases from J, with 8 bases between. The V gene's germline CDR1 is LNHDA and CDR2 SQIVND (reference sequence). This CDR3 has 11 residues. Here the CDR3 DNA reads TGTGCCAGTACCACAGGGTATGGCTACACCTTC. This encodes CASTTGYGYTF.

The genes are TRBV5-1 and TRBJ1-4; 9 nucleotides agree with TRBD1. V shed 4 bases and J 8 bases; nucleotides not matched to a gene: 12. CDR3 length equals 16 residues. Germline CDR1 reads SGHRS; CDR2 reads YFSETQ. The CDR3 DNA follows: TGCGCCAGCAGCCCTTCCGGGACAGGGATGGGGGAAAAACTGTTTTTT. It codes for CASSPSGTGMGEKLFF.

Only a few counts were recorded for this clone. This chain uses TRBV7-2 with TRBJ1-6, with D unresolved. Germline loops: CDR1 SGHTA, CDR2 FQGNSA. Trimming cost V 0 bases and J 14 bases, with 14 bases left between them. CDR3 length equals 14 residues. DNA of the CDR3: TGTGCCAGCAGCTTAGCGGTGGGGAGTTGGACCCTCCACTTT. Amino acid sequence: CASSLAVGSWTLHF.

The table lists this clone with a count of one. The chain has TRBV27 and TRBJ1-5; 8 nucleotides line up with TRBD1. V lost 1 base and J lost 4; bases outside the gene matches: 3. Germline V gives CDR1 MNHEY, CDR2 SMNVEV (reference sequence). The CDR3 spans 15 residues. The CDR3 here is CASSLYGTGNQPQHF. The CDR3 nucleotides read TGTGCCAGCAGTTTATACGGGACAGGTAATCAGCCCCAGCATTTT.

The V call is TRBV7-2, the J call TRBJ2-4; 9 bases map to TRBD2. This CDR3 is 16 amino acids long. V lost 5 bases and J lost 1; bases outside the gene matches: 6. Germline V lookup: CDR1 SGHTA, CDR2 FQGNSA. The DNA for the CDR3 is TGTGCCAGCAGCGACCTAAGCGGGGGGGCCAAAAACATTCAGTACTTC. It translates to CASSDLSGGAKNIQYF.